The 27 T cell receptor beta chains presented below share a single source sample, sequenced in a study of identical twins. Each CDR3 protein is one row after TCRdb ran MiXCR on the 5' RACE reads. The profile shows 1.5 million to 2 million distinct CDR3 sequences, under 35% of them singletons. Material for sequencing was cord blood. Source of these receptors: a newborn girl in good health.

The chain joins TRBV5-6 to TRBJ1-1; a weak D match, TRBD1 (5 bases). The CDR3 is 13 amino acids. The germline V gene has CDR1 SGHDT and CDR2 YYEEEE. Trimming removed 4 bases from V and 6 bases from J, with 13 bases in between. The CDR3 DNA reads TGTGCCAGCAGCCGTCCGCTGGGGGCTGAAGCTTTCTTT. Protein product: CASSRPLGAEAFF.

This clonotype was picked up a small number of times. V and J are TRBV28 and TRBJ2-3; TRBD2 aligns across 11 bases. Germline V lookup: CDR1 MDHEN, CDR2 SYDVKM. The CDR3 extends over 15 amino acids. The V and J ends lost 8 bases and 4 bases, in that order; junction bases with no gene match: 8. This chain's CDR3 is CASALAGGSPDTQYF. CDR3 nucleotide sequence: TGTGCCAGCGCCCTAGCGGGAGGTTCTCCAGATACGCAGTATTTT.

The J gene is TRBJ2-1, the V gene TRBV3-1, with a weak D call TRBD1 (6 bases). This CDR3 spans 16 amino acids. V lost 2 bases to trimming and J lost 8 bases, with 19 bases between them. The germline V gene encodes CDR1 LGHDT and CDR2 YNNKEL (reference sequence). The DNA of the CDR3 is TGTGCCAGCAGCCAACCAGCCAGGGGCCGGGGCGATGAGCAGTTCTTC. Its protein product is CASSQPARGRGDEQFF.

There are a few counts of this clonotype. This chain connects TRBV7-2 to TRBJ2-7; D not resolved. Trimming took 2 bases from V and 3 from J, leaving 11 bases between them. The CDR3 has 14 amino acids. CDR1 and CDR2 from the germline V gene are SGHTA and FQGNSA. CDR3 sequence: CASSLRQINYEQYF. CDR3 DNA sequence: TGTGCCAGCAGCTTACGTCAGATAAACTACGAGCAGTACTTC.

The CDR3 sequence is CASSFHGTGNEQYF. As DNA, the CDR3 is TGTGCCAGCAGCTTTCATGGGACAGGGAATGAGCAGTACTTC. The chain carries TRBV11-3 and TRBJ2-4; 9 positions agree with TRBD1. CDR3 size: 14 residues. J gave up 13 bases and V 3 bases, and 10 bases lay outside the gene matches. Germline-derived CDR1 and CDR2 are SGHNT and YENEEA.

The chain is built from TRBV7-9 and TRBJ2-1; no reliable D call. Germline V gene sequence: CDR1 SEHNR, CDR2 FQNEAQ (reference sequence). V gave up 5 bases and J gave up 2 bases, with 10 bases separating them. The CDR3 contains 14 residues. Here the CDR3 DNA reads TGTGCCAGCAGCCATCTGTCACCCTACAATGAGCAGTTCTTC. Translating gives CASSHLSPYNEQFF. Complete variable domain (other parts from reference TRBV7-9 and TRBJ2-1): DTGVSQNPRHKITKRGQNVTFRCDPISEHNRLYWYRQTLGQGPEFLTYFQNEAQLEKSRLLSDRFSAERPKGSFSTLEIQRTEQGDSAMYLCASSHLSPYNEQFFGPGTRLTVL.

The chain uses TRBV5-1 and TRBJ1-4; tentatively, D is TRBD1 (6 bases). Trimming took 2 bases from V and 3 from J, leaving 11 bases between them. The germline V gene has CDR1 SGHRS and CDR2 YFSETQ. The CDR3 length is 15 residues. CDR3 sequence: CASSLQGGANEKLFF. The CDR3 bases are TGCGCCAGCAGCTTACAGGGAGGGGCTAATGAAAAACTGTTTTTT.

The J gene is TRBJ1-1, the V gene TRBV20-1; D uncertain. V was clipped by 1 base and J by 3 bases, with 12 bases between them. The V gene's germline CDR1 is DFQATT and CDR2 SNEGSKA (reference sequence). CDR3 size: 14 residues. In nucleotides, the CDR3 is TGCAGTGCTAGAGCCTGGGAAGTAGACACTGAAGCTTTCTTT. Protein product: CSARAWEVDTEAFF.

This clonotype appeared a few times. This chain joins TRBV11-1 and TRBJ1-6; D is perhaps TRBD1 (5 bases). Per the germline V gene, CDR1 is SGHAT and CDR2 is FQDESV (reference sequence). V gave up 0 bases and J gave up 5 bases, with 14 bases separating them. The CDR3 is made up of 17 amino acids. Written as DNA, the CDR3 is TGTGCCAGCAGCTTAGCCCCTCCGGGACCAGATAATTCACCCCTCCACTTT. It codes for CASSLAPPGPDNSPLHF.

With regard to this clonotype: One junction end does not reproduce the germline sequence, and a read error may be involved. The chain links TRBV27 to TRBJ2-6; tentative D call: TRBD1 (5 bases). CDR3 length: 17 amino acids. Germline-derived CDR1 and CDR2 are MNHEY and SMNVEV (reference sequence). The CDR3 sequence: CASSSPTFSSGANVPTF. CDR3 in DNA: TGTGCCAGCAGCTCCCCCACCTTTAGCTCTGGGGCCAACGTCCCGACTTTC.

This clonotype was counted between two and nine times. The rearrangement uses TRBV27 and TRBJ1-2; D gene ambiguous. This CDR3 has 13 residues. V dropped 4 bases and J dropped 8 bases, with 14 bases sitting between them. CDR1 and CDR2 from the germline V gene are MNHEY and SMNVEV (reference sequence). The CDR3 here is CASSSREGQGYTF. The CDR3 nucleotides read TGTGCCAGCAGTTCCCGCGAGGGCCAAGGCTACACCTTC.

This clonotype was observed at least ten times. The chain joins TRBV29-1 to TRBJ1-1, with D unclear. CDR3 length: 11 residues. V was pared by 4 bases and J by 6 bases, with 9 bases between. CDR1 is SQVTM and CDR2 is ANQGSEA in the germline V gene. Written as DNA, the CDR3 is TGCAGCGTTGGACAATCTGCTGAAGCTTTCTTT. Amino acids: CSVGQSAEAFF.

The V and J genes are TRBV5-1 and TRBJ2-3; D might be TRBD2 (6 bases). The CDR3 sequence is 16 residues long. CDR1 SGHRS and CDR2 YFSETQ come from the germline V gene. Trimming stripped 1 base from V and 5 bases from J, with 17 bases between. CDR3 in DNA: TGCGCCAGCAGCTTGTTACCTAGCGAGGGTGGAGATACGCAGTATTTT. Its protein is CASSLLPSEGGDTQYF.

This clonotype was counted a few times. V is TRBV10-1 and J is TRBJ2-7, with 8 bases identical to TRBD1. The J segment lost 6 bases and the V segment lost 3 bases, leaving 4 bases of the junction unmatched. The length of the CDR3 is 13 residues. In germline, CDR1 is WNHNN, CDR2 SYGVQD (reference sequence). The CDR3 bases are TGCGCCAGCAGTGACCTAGGACAGGGCGAGCAGTACTTC. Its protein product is CASSDLGQGEQYF.

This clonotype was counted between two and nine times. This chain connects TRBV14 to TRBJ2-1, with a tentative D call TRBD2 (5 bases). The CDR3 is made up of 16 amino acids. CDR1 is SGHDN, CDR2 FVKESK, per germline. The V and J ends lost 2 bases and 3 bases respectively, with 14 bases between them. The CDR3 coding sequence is TGTGCCAGCAGCCAAACCCTAGCTCCCATCTACAATGAGCAGTTCTTC. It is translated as CASSQTLAPIYNEQFF.

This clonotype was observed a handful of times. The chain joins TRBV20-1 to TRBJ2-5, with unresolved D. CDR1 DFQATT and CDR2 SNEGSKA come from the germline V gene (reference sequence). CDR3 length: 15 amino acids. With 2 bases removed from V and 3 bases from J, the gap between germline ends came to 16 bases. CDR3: CSARPPATLKETQYF. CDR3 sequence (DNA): TGCAGTGCTAGACCTCCGGCGACACTAAAAGAGACCCAGTACTTC.

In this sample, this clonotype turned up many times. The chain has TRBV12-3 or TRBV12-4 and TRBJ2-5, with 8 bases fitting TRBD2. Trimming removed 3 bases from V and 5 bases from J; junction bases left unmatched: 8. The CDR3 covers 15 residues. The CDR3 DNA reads TGTGCCAGCAGTTTGGGACTAGGCGTACGGGAGACCCAGTACTTC. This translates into CASSLGLGVRETQYF.

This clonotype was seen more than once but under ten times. CDR3 coding DNA: TGTGCCAGCAGCTTAGGTCGGTTGACAGGTGAGGACTACAATGAGCAGTTCTTC. Residues: CASSLGRLTGEDYNEQFF. The V and J genes are TRBV7-9 and TRBJ2-1, with D possibly TRBD1 on 6 matching bases. Trimming stripped 1 base from V and 3 bases from J, with 19 bases between. In germline, CDR1 is SEHNR, CDR2 FQNEAQ (reference sequence). CDR3 length: 18 residues. Drawing the rest from reference TRBV7-9 and TRBJ2-1, the complete variable domain is DTGVSQNPRHKITKRGQNVTFRCDPISEHNRLYWYRQTLGQGPEFLTYFQNEAQLEKSRLLSDRFSAERPKGSFSTLEIQRTEQGDSAMYLCASSLGRLTGEDYNEQFFGPGTRLTVL.

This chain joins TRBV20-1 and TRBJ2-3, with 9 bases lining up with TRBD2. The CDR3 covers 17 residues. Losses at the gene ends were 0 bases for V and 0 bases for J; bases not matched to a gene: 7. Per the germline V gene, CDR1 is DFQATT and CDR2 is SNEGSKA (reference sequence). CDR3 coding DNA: TGCAGTGCTAGAGACAGACTAGCGGACCCTAGCACAGATACGCAGTATTTT. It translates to CSARDRLADPSTDTQYF.

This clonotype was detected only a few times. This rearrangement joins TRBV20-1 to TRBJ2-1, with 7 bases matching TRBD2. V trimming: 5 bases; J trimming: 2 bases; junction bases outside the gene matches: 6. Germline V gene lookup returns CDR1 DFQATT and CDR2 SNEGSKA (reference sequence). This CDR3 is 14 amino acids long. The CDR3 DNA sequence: TGCAGTGCTCGAGCGGGACTCCCCTACAATGAGCAGTTCTTC. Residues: CSARAGLPYNEQFF.

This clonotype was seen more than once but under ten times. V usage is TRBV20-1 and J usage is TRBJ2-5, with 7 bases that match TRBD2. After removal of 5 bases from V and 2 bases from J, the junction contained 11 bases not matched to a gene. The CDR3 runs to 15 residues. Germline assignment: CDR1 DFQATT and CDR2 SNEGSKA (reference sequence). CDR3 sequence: CSAPFPAGDQETQYF. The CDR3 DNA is TGCAGTGCTCCTTTTCCTGCGGGGGATCAAGAGACCCAGTACTTC.

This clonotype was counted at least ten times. The CDR3 protein is CSAPFYPYEQYF. CDR3 sequence (DNA): TGCAGTGCCCCATTCTACCCCTACGAGCAGTACTTC. V is TRBV20-1 and J is TRBJ2-7, with D uncertain. The CDR3 spans 12 residues. CDR1 DFQATT and CDR2 SNEGSKA come from the germline V gene (reference sequence). V was cut by 6 bases and J by 2 bases, with 11 bases left in between.

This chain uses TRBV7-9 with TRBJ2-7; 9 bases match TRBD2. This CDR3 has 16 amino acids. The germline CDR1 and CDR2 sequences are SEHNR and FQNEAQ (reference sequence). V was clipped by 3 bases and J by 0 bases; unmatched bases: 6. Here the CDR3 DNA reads TGTGCCAGCAGCTTCGCGGGAGGGCCAAGCTCCTACGAGCAGTACTTC. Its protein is CASSFAGGPSSYEQYF.

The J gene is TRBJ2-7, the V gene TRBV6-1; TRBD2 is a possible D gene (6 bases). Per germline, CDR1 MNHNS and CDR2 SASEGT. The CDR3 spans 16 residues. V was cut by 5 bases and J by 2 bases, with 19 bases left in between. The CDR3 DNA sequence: TGTGCCAGCAGTAAAACCTCCGGGACTGTCACCTACGAGCAGTACTTC. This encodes CASSKTSGTVTYEQYF.

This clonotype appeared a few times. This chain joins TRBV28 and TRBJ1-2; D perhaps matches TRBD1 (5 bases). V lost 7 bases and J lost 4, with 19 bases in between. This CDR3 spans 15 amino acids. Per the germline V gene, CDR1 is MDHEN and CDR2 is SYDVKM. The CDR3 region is CASTLGLGRGYGYTF. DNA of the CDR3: TGTGCCAGCACCCTAGGTCTGGGGAGGGGCTATGGCTACACCTTC.

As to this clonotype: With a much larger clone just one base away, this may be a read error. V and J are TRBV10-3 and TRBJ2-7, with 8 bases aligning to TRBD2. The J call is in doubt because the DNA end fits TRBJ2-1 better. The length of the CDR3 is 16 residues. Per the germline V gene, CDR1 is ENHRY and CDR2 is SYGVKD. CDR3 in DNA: TGTGCCATCAGTCCAACGTCGGGACTAGGCCTCTACGAGCAGTTCTTC. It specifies CAISPTSGLGLYEQFF.

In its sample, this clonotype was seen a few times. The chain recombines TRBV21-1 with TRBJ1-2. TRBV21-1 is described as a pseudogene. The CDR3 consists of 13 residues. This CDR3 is CASSKAVNYGYTF. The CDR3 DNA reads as TGTGCCAGCAGCAAAGCTGTAAACTATGGCTACACCTTC.